The clone carrying this TCR beta chain was picked up one time. The repertoire was sequenced with immunoSEQ multiplex PCR; TCRdb's copy has only in-frame clones and lacks some. Among tens of thousands of clones listed, 92% were seen once. The sample belongs to a study of T cell changes during pregnancy in multiple sclerosis. The CDR3 runs to 14 residues. CDR1 and CDR2 (germline): SNHLY, FYNNEI. Trimming shortened V by 7 bases and J by 4 bases, and 14 bases separated the two germline ends. The receptor was isolated from a female donor with multiple sclerosis, enrolled in a pregnancy study. The V gene is TRBV2, the J gene TRBJ2-1, with D possibly matching TRBD2 (6 bases). The material sequenced was CD4+ T cells from peripheral blood mononuclear cells, taken in the first trimester of pregnancy. The DNA for the CDR3 is TGTGCCAGCACGGAGGGACTCCGGTACAATGAGCAGTTCTTC. This gives the protein CASTEGLRYNEQFF. Filled out from reference TRBV2 and TRBJ2-1, the complete variable domain reads EPEVTQTPSHQVTQMGQEVILRCVPISNHLYFYWYRQILGQKVEFLVSFYNNEISEKSEIFDDQFSVERPDGSNFTLKIRSTKLEDSAMYFCASTEGLRYNEQFFGPGTRLTVL.